This T cell receptor (beta chain) was sequenced in a study of control samples from healthy donors and cancer patients. Sequenced by immunoSEQ multiplex PCR; TCRdb stores in-frame clones only, minus some. This table has about 120,000 clones, about 87% appearing once. CDR1 and CDR2 from the germline V gene are SGHRS and YFSETQ. This CDR3 has 15 residues. Trimming took 4 bases from V and 5 from J; bases not matched to a gene: 8. The source material was blood. The source of this sequence is a man aged 30-40 years in good health. The chain uses TRBV5-1 and TRBJ2-1; 8 bases are a match to TRBD1. The CDR3 loop reads CASSSLGTGDNEQFF. Written as DNA, the CDR3 is TGCGCCAGCAGCAGCCTTGGGACAGGCGACAATGAGCAGTTCTTC.